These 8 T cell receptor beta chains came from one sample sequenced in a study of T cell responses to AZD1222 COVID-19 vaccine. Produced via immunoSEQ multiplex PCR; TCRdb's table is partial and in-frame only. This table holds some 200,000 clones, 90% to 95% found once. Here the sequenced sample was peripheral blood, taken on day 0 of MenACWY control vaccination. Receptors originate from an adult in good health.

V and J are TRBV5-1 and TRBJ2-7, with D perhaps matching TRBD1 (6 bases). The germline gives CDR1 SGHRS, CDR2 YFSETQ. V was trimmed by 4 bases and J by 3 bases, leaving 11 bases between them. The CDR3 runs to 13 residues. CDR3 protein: CASSPDRFYEQYF. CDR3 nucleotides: TGCGCCAGCAGCCCTGACAGGTTCTACGAGCAGTACTTC.

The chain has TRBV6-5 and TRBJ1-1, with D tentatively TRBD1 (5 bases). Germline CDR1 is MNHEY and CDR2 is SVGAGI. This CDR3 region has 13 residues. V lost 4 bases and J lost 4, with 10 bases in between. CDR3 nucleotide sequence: TGTGCCAGCAGTTTAGGGGTGGGCACTGAAGCTTTCTTT. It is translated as CASSLGVGTEAFF.

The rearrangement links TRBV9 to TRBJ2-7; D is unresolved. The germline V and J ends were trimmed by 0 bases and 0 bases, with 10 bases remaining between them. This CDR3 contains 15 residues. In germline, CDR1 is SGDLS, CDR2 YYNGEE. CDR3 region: CASSVGSDASYEQYF. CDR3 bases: TGTGCCAGCAGCGTAGGATCGGACGCCTCCTACGAGCAGTACTTC.

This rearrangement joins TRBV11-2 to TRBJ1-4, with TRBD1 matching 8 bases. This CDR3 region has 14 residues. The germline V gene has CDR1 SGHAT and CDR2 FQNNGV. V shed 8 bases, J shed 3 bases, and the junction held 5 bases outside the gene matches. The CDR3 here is CASGQGWANEKLFF. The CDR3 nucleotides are TGTGCCAGCGGACAGGGTTGGGCTAATGAAAAACTGTTTTTT.

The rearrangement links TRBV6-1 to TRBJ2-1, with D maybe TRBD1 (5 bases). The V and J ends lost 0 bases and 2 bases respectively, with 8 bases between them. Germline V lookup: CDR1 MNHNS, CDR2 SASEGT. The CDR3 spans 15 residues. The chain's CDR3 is CASSEAPGPYNEQFF. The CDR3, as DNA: TGTGCCAGCAGTGAAGCCCCAGGGCCCTACAATGAGCAGTTCTTC.

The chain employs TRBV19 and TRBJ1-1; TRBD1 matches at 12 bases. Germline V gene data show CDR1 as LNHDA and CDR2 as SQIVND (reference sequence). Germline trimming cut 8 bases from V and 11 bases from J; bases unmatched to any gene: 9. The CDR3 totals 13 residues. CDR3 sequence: CASGRDRGQGAFF. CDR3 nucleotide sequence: TGTGCCAGTGGCCGGGACAGGGGGCAGGGGGCTTTCTTT.

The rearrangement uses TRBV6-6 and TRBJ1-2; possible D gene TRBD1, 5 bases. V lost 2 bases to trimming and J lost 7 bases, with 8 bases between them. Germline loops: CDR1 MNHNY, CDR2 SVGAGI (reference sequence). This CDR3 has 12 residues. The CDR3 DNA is TGTGCCAGCAGTTACCCGAGGGGTGGCTACACCTTC. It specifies CASSYPRGGYTF.

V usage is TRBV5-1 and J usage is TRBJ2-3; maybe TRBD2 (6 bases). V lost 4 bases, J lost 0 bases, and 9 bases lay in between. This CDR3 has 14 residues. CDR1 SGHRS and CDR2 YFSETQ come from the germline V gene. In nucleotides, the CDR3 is TGCGCCAGCAGCGTAGCGGCGAGCACAGATACGCAGTATTTT. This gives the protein CASSVAASTDTQYF.